This T cell receptor beta chain derives from a study of T cells after yellow fever vaccination. At the level of the study: SMART-Seq v4 Ultra Low Input prepared libraries from low-cell fractions.

TCRdb passed the 5' RACE reads through MiXCR, listing each CDR3 protein once. This table has a few hundred thousand distinct CDR3 sequences, 19% appearing once. Turning to this clonotype: Its antigen is unidentified.

Study-level findings and limits: After the booster, 96% of CD4 and about nine tenths of CD8 primary-response clones were re-detected. A limited proportion of clonotypes was detected within both the CD4 and CD8 compartments.

The length of the CDR3 is 12 residues. CDR1 is DFQATT, CDR2 SNEGSKA, per germline (reference sequence). Trimming stripped 7 bases from V and 1 base from J, with 11 bases between. This rearrangement joins TRBV20-1 to TRBJ2-7; a weak D match, TRBD2 (6 bases). This TCR derives from a man aged 25 to 40 who received the YFV17D yellow fever vaccine. The input for sequencing was PBMCs, taken 15 days after the yellow fever booster vaccination. The CDR3 sequence: CSGGINSYEQYF. The CDR3 nucleotides read TGCAGTGGCGGGATAAATTCCTACGAGCAGTACTTC.